This T cell receptor beta chain derives from a study of T cell repertoires in cytomegalovirus infection. In the study overall: Public TCR beta signatures indicated both CMV infection and matching HLA type. General study results and limits: In two of eight donors, the top clonotype was HLA-C-restricted CMV-specific.

TCRdb reprocessed the reads via MiXCR and lists one record per CDR3 protein. The sample includes roughly 250,000 distinct CDR3 sequences, approximately 13% of them seen just once. This clonotype came up many times. The antigen is undetermined. V lost 4 bases and J 5 bases, leaving 14 bases between the germline ends. The CDR3 is 14 amino acids. Germline V gene data show CDR1 as MNHEY and CDR2 as SVGAGI. This clonotype was sampled from a human donor in good health (CMV status not recorded). Some clones in this sample may be carry-over from other donors' samples. Sequences were obtained from PBMCs. V usage is TRBV6-5 and J usage is TRBJ1-1; possibly TRBD1 for D (6 bases). The CDR3 loop is CASSFTGSGTEAFF. Here the CDR3 DNA reads TGTGCCAGCAGTTTTACAGGGTCTGGAACTGAAGCTTTCTTT.